This T cell receptor beta chain stems from a study of T cells in Graves' hyperthyroidism and ophthalmopathy. This CDR3 has 16 residues. CDR1 and CDR2 (germline): MGHRA, YSYEKL. The ends were cut back, 1 base at V and 1 base at J, with 14 bases in the middle. Diagnosis rested on symptoms, serum thyroxine and TRAb, thyroid ultrasound, and orbital computed tomography. RNA transcripts served as the template for amplifying TCR beta CDR3 regions. TCR CDR3 underwent first-round RT-PCR with the HTBI primer set. TCRdb used MiXCR to reprocess the multiplex PCR reads, holding one entry per CDR3 protein. The sample contains nearly 600,000 distinct CDR3 sequences, around 14% of which appear only once. Ten or more counts support this clonotype.

The chain recombines TRBV4-1 with TRBJ2-7; D is uncertain. This clonotype was sampled from a woman younger than 35 with Graves' ophthalmopathy. The specimen sequenced was blood. Here the CDR3 DNA reads TGCGCCAGCAGCCAAGGAGCAGTTCCCACATCCTACGAGCAGTACTTC. Its protein product is CASSQGAVPTSYEQYF.